This entry features one T cell receptor beta chain sequence. The antigen is undetermined. The data were obtained in a study of Ad26.COV2.S vaccination and SARS-CoV-2 variants. The study's findings and limits: Placebo and vaccine recipients had non-spike TCR breadth that was similar.

CDR3 length: 13 amino acids. The V gene lost 2 bases and the J gene lost 5 bases, with 11 bases spanning the gap. CDR1 and CDR2 (germline): SGHKS, YYEKEE (reference sequence). The protocol was immunoSEQ multiplex PCR, while the TCRdb copy is restricted to in-frame clones and leaves out a portion. The data hold hundreds of thousands of clones, with around 86% observed a single time. The treatment denotes: some 19 received Ad26.COV2.S at low or high dose, single or two shots; five or six received placebo; per-sample allocation not given. Material that was analyzed had been drawn on day 63 after the first vaccine or placebo injection. Ad26.COV2.S expressed prefusion-stabilized spike from the original Wuhan strain.

Specimen: peripheral blood, collected in a trial of Ad26.COV2.S vaccine versus placebo. The chain combines TRBV5-5 with TRBJ2-7; D possibly corresponds to TRBD2 (5 bases). The clonotype originates from a person aged 18-65 years who received the Ad26.COV2.S COVID-19 vaccine or a placebo. The CDR3 nucleotides are TGTGCCAGCAGCTTCCTACTAGTCCACGAGCAGTACTTC. Translated, it gives CASSFLLVHEQYF.